This T cell receptor beta chain emerged from a study of patients and donors after allogeneic stem cell transplantation. TCRdb itself ran the RT-PCR reads through MiXCR, one entry per CDR3 protein. The sample has 150,000 to 200,000 distinct CDR3 sequences, roughly 22% seen once; the top ten hold roughly 26%. The sequenced sample consisted of blood, either unsorted or a sorted T cell fraction (not recorded which). The TCR originated in a human donor who was either an allogeneic HSCT recipient or a stem cell or donor lymphocyte infusion donor (not recorded which). It is not recorded whose cells these are; they may come from a transplant donor.

The CDR3 reads CASSEPTVNNEQFF. For the CDR3, the DNA is TGTGCCAGCAGTGAACCAACGGTAAACAATGAGCAGTTCTTC. The chain combines TRBV2 with TRBJ2-1, with D uncertain. CDR3 size: 14 residues. The germline V and J ends were trimmed by 2 bases and 5 bases, with 10 bases remaining between them. Germline V gives CDR1 SNHLY, CDR2 FYNNEI.